The 16 T cell receptor beta chains below come from one sample, sequenced in a study of T cells after posttransplantation cyclophosphamide (TCRdb year 2016). Libraries were built with the immunoSEQ multiplex PCR assay. TCRdb retrieved this table from immuneACCESS and kept in-frame rearrangements only. Not all clones are present; in checked studies, unresolved V genes account for under half, and no reason is known for the remainder. This sample is represented by about 3,600 clones; 68% of them were singletons. The top ten clonotypes cover about 23% of the sample. Sequenced material: memory CD8+ T cells sorted from blood. These receptors were obtained from a man aged 45-60 years.

This clone was seen a handful of times. The rearrangement links TRBV7-3 to TRBJ2-1; no reliable D call. This CDR3 is 13 amino acids long. CDR1 and CDR2 (germline): SGHTA, FQGTGA. The ends were cut back, 1 base at V and 4 bases at J, with 5 bases in the middle. The CDR3 region has the DNA TGTGCCAGCAGCTTAATGCAGTACAATGAGCAGTTCTTC. Protein product: CASSLMQYNEQFF.

The rearrangement links TRBV6-1 to TRBJ2-1; the match to TRBD2 covers 7 bases. The V gene end was trimmed by 4 bases and the J gene end by 3 bases; junction bases not matched to a gene: 15. The germline gives CDR1 MNHNS, CDR2 SASEGT. CDR3 length: 18 residues. The CDR3 spells CASSGFSDGGYHYNEQFF. In DNA form, the CDR3 reads TGTGCCAGCAGTGGATTTTCTGACGGGGGGTACCACTACAATGAGCAGTTCTTC.

V and J are TRBV6-5 and TRBJ2-2, with D maybe TRBD2 (6 bases). This CDR3 is 13 amino acids long. Germline-derived CDR1 and CDR2 are MNHEY and SVGAGI. V was trimmed by 8 bases and J by 7 bases, leaving 14 bases between them. CDR3 nucleotides: TGTGCCAGCCATGAGCTAGCGAGCGGGGAGCTGTTTTTT. Amino acids: CASHELASGELFF.

This clone was found a few times. The V call is TRBV5-1, the J call TRBJ2-1; 10 bases map to TRBD2. Germline V CDR1 and CDR2: SGHRS, YFSETQ. The CDR3 loop spans 13 amino acids. Trimming removed 6 bases from V and 3 bases from J; junction bases left unmatched: 0. CDR3 bases: TGCGCCAGCACTAGCGGGAGCTACAATGAGCAGTTCTTC. Amino acids: CASTSGSYNEQFF.

The DNA for the CDR3 is TGTGCCAGCAGCTTCCTGGGGACAGGGACTTATGGCTACACCTTC. It encodes CASSFLGTGTYGYTF. V usage is TRBV13 and J usage is TRBJ1-2, with 9 bases that match TRBD1. J gave up 5 bases and V 3 bases, and 7 bases lay outside the gene matches. The CDR3 runs to 15 residues. Germline V lookup: CDR1 PRHDT, CDR2 FYEKMQ (reference sequence).

The CDR3: CASSFVTGNTEAFF. Here the CDR3 DNA reads TGTGCCAGCAGCTTCGTCACAGGGAACACTGAAGCTTTCTTT. The J gene is TRBJ1-1, the V gene TRBV7-9, with D perhaps matching TRBD1 (5 bases). CDR1 SEHNR and CDR2 FQNEAQ come from the germline V gene (reference sequence). V was pared by 3 bases and J by 1 base, with 9 bases between. The CDR3 runs 14 residues. The variable domain in full, completed from reference TRBV7-9 and TRBJ1-1, reads DTGVSQNPRHKITKRGQNVTFRCDPISEHNRLYWYRQTLGQGPEFLTYFQNEAQLEKSRLLSDRFSAERPKGSFSTLEIQRTEQGDSAMYLCASSFVTGNTEAFFGQGTRLTVV.

By sample share, this clone is medium-sized. J is TRBJ2-7 and V is TRBV7-9; D is possibly TRBD2 (5 bases). CDR1 is SEHNR, CDR2 FQNEAQ, per germline (reference sequence). The CDR3 covers 12 residues. V was shortened by 5 bases and J by 3 bases, with 8 bases between the two germline ends. CDR3 nucleotides: TGTGCCAGCAGCCGGGATAACTACGAGCAGTACTTC. Protein: CASSRDNYEQYF.

V is TRBV10-3 and J is TRBJ2-7, with D possibly being TRBD2 (5 bases). The V and J ends lost 10 bases and 5 bases respectively, with 24 bases between them. Germline lookup yields CDR1 ENHRY and CDR2 SYGVKD. CDR3 size: 15 residues. The CDR3 DNA reads as TGTGCCACACCTACTGGGGAGAGGAGGCGAAACGAGCAGTACTTC. Its translation is CATPTGERRRNEQYF.

This clone has only one observation. This chain joins TRBV7-2 and TRBJ2-1; 8 positions agree with TRBD2. With V trimmed by 4 bases and J by 5 bases, 7 bases remained unmatched. The CDR3 has 15 amino acids. Germline V gene data show CDR1 as SGHTA and CDR2 as FQGNSA. The CDR3 loop reads CASSSRAGENNEQFF. As DNA, the CDR3 is TGTGCCAGCAGCTCGAGAGCGGGGGAGAACAATGAGCAGTTCTTC.

The chain is built from TRBV28 and TRBJ2-2; 8 bases agree with TRBD2. The V gene end was trimmed by 3 bases and the J gene end by 1 base; junction bases not matched to a gene: 1. CDR1 is MDHEN, CDR2 SYDVKM, per germline. This CDR3 spans 15 amino acids. The CDR3, as DNA: TGTGCCAGCAGTTTCACTAGCGGGAACACCGGGGAGCTGTTTTTT. Amino acids: CASSFTSGNTGELFF.

V usage is TRBV5-1 and J usage is TRBJ2-5, with TRBD2 identical over 8 bases. V shed 9 bases, J shed 7 bases, and the junction held 20 bases outside the gene matches. Germline V gene sequence: CDR1 SGHRS, CDR2 YFSETQ. The CDR3 spans 16 residues. The CDR3 reads CATYQIPGLGRRTQYF. The CDR3 region has the DNA TGCGCCACCTATCAAATCCCGGGACTAGGGAGGCGGACCCAGTACTTC.

This chain connects TRBV4-1 to TRBJ2-7, with TRBD2 matching over 7 bases. The length of the CDR3 is 14 residues. Germline V gene lookup returns CDR1 MGHRA and CDR2 YSYEKL. V lost 2 bases and J lost 5; bases outside the gene matches: 6. The CDR3 DNA reads TGCGCCAGCAGCCAATGGACTAGTTCGGACGAGCAGTACTTC. It is translated as CASSQWTSSDEQYF.

This clone appeared a single time. Here the CDR3 DNA reads TGTGCCACCAGAGGAGAAGAGTCGTACAATGAGCAGTTCTTC. This gives the protein CATRGEESYNEQFF. The chain combines TRBV7-8 with TRBJ2-1; D gene uncertain. This CDR3 is built from 14 residues. Trimming shortened V by 10 bases and J by 4 bases, and 17 bases separated the two germline ends. CDR1 and CDR2 (germline): SGHVS, FQNEAQ.

The chain carries TRBV9 and TRBJ2-7; 8 bases fit TRBD1. Germline values: CDR1 SGDLS, CDR2 YYNGEE. J gave up 9 bases and V 0 bases, and 11 bases lay outside the gene matches. The CDR3 sequence is 15 residues long. In nucleotides, the CDR3 is TGTGCCAGCAGCGTAGCGGGGACAGGATTAGTCGGGCAGTACTTC. Translation: CASSVAGTGLVGQYF.

This chain connects TRBV27 to TRBJ1-2; the D is unclear. Per germline, CDR1 MNHEY and CDR2 SMNVEV (reference sequence). Trimming shortened V by 3 bases and J by 4 bases, and 9 bases separated the two germline ends. The CDR3 covers 13 residues. The CDR3: CASSFNSIYGYTF. The CDR3 nucleotides are TGTGCCAGCAGTTTTAACAGCATCTATGGCTACACCTTC.

This clone turned up a few times. V is TRBV6-9 and J is TRBJ1-5; D uncertain. The V end lost 8 bases, the J end lost 3 bases, and 17 bases lay between the germline ends. CDR3 length: 15 residues. Germline assignment: CDR1 MNHGY and CDR2 SVAAGI. CDR3 region: CASGETLSPNQPQHF. CDR3 sequence (DNA): TGTGCCAGCGGCGAGACACTTTCCCCCAATCAGCCCCAGCATTTT.